The T cell receptor (beta chain) described here comes from a study of beta chain features in type 1 diabetes. Study-wide results and caveats: Whether TCRB rearrangement is influenced by HLA type went unresolved here.

This clone has just a few counts. The antigen remains unidentified. The whole isolated RNA underwent reverse transcription, so sequencing captured expressed TCRB transcripts. It was found that naive, central memory and regulatory T cell samples averaged roughly 3.6 million reads. Assay: immunoSEQ multiplex PCR; the TCRdb copy retains only in-frame clones and omits some. The repertoire holds hundreds of thousands of clones, 11% seen once, with about 0.014% in the top ten. V trimming: 2 bases; J trimming: 3 bases; junction bases outside the gene matches: 0. Germline CDR1 is MNHEY and CDR2 is SVGAGI. The CDR3 has 14 amino acids. The authors took one heparinised blood draw, averaging about 120 mL, from each donor.

The sample consisted of naive CD4+ T cells from blood. This sequence joins TRBV6-5 and TRBJ1-3, with 8 positions matching TRBD1. This clonotype was sampled from a woman under 40 in good health. This chain's CDR3 is CASSYGQGGNTIYF. CDR3 coding DNA: TGTGCCAGCAGTTACGGACAGGGTGGAAACACCATATATTTT.